This T cell receptor (beta chain) was obtained from a study of T cell responses to AZD1222 COVID-19 vaccine. Study results and caveats: Donors were mostly white British, more females; clonal diversity possibly underestimated. When two AZD1222 doses had been given, Spike-specific TCR breadth and depth rose. Repertoire sampling occurred only after the peak T cell response.

Second doses that came at about 4 or about 12 weeks were put together. This CDR3 is 14 amino acids long. The germline V gene encodes CDR1 SGDLS and CDR2 YYNGEE. The J segment lost 5 bases and the V segment lost 3 bases, leaving 7 bases of the junction unmatched. TCRdb's copy holds only in-frame clones and misses some; the assay was immunoSEQ multiplex PCR. The table lists roughly 120,000 clones, more than 75% of them singletons. About this clone: Its matching antigen is unknown.

The receptor was derived from an adult who received the AZD1222 COVID-19 vaccine. The chain joins TRBV9 to TRBJ2-7; 8 bases agree with TRBD1. Sequenced here: peripheral blood, sampled 28 days after the second AZD1222 dose. CDR3 bases: TGTGCCAGCAGCGGACGGACAGGGTTCCACGAGCAGTACTTC. This translates into CASSGRTGFHEQYF.